The clone carrying this T cell receptor (beta chain) appeared a few times. The antigen remains undetermined. The data stem from a study of T cell responses to AZD1222 COVID-19 vaccine. On the study more broadly: Combined were second doses at about 4 or about 12 weeks.

Whole-study findings and limits: Reportedly, nearly half the spike-specific TCRs target unmutated variant regions. Donors, mostly white British, included more females; clonal diversity was possibly underestimated. At 160-218 and 743-854, vaccine-associated CD4 TCRs were dominant, and they spanned spike.

Profiling relied on immunoSEQ multiplex PCR, and the TCRdb table lists in-frame clones only, not all of them. The table records 110,000 or so clones, 70% to 90% of them present only once. CDR1 is MNHEY and CDR2 is SVGAGI in the germline V gene. This CDR3 has 14 amino acids. The V and J ends lost 8 bases and 3 bases respectively, with 16 bases between them. The specimen comprised peripheral blood, sampled on day 0 of AZD1222 vaccination. This chain joins TRBV6-5 and TRBJ1-1; D unresolved. This clonotype was sampled from an adult in good health. DNA of the CDR3: TGTGCCAGCGTCCGCGACCGCGATTACACTGAAGCTTTCTTT. Its protein is CASVRDRDYTEAFF.